This is a list of T cell receptor beta chains from one sample in a study of technical replicates of blood from four donors. Sequenced by immunoSEQ multiplex PCR; TCRdb stores in-frame clones only, minus some. The table has tens of thousands of clones, about 90% seen once. The sample comprised T cells isolated from PBMCs. Every receptor here comes from a human donor in good health. Each CDR3 is given without its conserved first and last residue. Each record gives: clone size, V gene, CDR3 protein. The size field is filled for only some rows; it gives once, few, many or a size class.

clone_size: few
v_call: TRBV5-4
cdr3_aa: ASSPLGGQTNEQF

clone_size: .
v_call: TRBV27
cdr3_aa: ASSSQGARQPQH

clone_size: .
v_call: TRBV14
cdr3_aa: ASSPGQVDVNIQY

clone_size: .
v_call: TRBV11-2
cdr3_aa: ASSLLIKTVAKNIQY

clone_size: once
v_call: TRBV19
cdr3_aa: ASKVTSATGEQY

clone_size: .
v_call: TRBV6-5
cdr3_aa: ASSYLTSVETQY

clone_size: .
v_call: TRBV6-5
cdr3_aa: ASSYSSGIPLNEQF

clone_size: once
v_call: TRBV6-5
cdr3_aa: ASSYRRTSFYNEQF

clone_size: .
v_call: TRBV5-1
cdr3_aa: ASSTGPGFVNEQY

clone_size: .
v_call: TRBV7-9
cdr3_aa: ASSLVGEGEAF

clone_size: .
v_call: TRBV2
cdr3_aa: ASSSEQGSNQPQH

clone_size: .
v_call: TRBV25-1
cdr3_aa: ASSESRTGSTDTQY

clone_size: .
v_call: TRBV2
cdr3_aa: ASRDRGGAASYEQY

clone_size: .
v_call: TRBV7-9
cdr3_aa: ASSDSWRGIGYEQY

clone_size: .
v_call: TRBV29-1
cdr3_aa: SVEDPPAEGETQY

clone_size: .
v_call: TRBV28
cdr3_aa: ASTSGGLASGSWDEQF

clone_size: once
v_call: TRBV11-2
cdr3_aa: ASSQTGGWSQPQH

clone_size: .
v_call: TRBV6-1
cdr3_aa: ASSTGNYGYT

clone_size: .
v_call: TRBV4-1
cdr3_aa: ASSQDGGLAGDRYYEQY

clone_size: .
v_call: TRBV13
cdr3_aa: ASSWVQAEKLF

clone_size: .
v_call: TRBV15
cdr3_aa: ATSRDVLVSGGELF

clone_size: .
v_call: TRBV11-2
cdr3_aa: ASSLGQGEAF

clone_size: few
v_call: TRBV6-5
cdr3_aa: ASSYYGQQGAYEQY

clone_size: .
v_call: TRBV9
cdr3_aa: ASSVGSGGNNEQF

clone_size: .
v_call: TRBV14
cdr3_aa: ASSQVAGSYEQY

clone_size: .
v_call: TRBV20-1
cdr3_aa: SAKAGLGAF

clone_size: .
v_call: TRBV10-2
cdr3_aa: ASSAKTANYGYT

clone_size: .
v_call: TRBV5-1
cdr3_aa: ASSLEQGNEQY

clone_size: .
v_call: TRBV5-1
cdr3_aa: ASSEDRVAF